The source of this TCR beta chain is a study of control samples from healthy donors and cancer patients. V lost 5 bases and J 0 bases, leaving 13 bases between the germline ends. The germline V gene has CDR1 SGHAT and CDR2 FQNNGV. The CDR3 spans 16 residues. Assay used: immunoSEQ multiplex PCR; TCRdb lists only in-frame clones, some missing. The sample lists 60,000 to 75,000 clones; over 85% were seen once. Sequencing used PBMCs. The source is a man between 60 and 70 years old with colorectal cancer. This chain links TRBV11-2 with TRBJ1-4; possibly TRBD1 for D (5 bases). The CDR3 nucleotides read TGTGCCAGCAGCCCCCAGGGAGGGGCAACTAATGAAAAACTGTTTTTT. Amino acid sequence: CASSPQGGATNEKLFF.